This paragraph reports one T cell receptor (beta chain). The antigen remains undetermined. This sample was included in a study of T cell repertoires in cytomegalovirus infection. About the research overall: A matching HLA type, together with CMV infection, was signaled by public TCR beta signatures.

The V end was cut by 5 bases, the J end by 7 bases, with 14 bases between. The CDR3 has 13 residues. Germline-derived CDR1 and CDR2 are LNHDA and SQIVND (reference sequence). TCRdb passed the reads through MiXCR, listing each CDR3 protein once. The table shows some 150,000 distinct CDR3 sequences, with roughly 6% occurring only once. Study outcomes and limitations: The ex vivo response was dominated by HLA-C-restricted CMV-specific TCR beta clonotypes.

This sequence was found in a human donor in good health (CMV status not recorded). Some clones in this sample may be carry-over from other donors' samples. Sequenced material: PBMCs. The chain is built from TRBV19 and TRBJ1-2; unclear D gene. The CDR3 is CASSVRGEAGYTF. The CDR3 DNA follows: TGTGCCAGTAGTGTCCGGGGAGAGGCTGGCTACACCTTC.